This passage covers 27 T cell receptor beta chains from one sample sequenced in a study of PD-1 blockade in classical Hodgkin lymphoma. Sequencing was performed with immunoSEQ multiplex PCR; in TCRdb, only in-frame clones are kept and a portion is missing. This sample has some 35,000 clones, with 80% to 95% found just once. Brentuximab vedotin exposure varied, and every patient relapsed after autologous stem cell transplantation. Thawed PBMCs underwent magnetic negative selection to yield purified CD4+ T cells. The starting material was CD4+ T cells from blood, obtained at baseline. The receptor source for this set is a human donor with classical Hodgkin lymphoma.

V gene TRBV18 combines with J gene TRBJ2-7; TRBD1 matches 10 bases. The CDR3 has 15 amino acids. Germline CDR1 KGHSH, CDR2 LQKENI. The junction had 8 bases not matched to a gene; V was cut back by 5 bases and J by 4 bases. The CDR3: CASSSGTGAGYEQYF. CDR3 in DNA: TGTGCCAGCTCATCGGGGACAGGGGCAGGATACGAGCAGTACTTC.

The chain couples TRBV5-8 to TRBJ1-2; D uncertain. The CDR3 length is 10 residues. Germline V gives CDR1 SGHTS, CDR2 YDEGEE. Trimming left V 1 base short and J 7 bases short, with 2 bases between. The CDR3 coding sequence is TGTGCCAGCAGCTTGAGTGGCTACACCTTC. This sequence encodes CASSLSGYTF.

The rearrangement joins TRBV6-6 to TRBJ1-5, with a tentative D call TRBD1 (5 bases). This CDR3 has 13 residues. Trimming shortened V by 8 bases and J by 3 bases, and 11 bases separated the two germline ends. CDR1 and CDR2 (germline): MNHNY, SVGAGI (reference sequence). CDR3 in amino acids: CASSLQDNQPQHF. CDR3 bases: TGTGCCAGCTCGTTACAGGACAATCAGCCCCAGCATTTT.

A single count supports this clone. V and J are TRBV6-1 and TRBJ2-4; D not certain. CDR3 size: 14 residues. Germline V gives CDR1 MNHNS, CDR2 SASEGT. V gave up 7 bases and J gave up 0 bases, with 10 bases separating them. CDR3 in DNA: TGTGCCAGCATCCAGACACTAGCCAAAAACATTCAGTACTTC. It is translated as CASIQTLAKNIQYF.

The chain uses TRBV11-3 and TRBJ2-2; 10 bases map to TRBD2. Looked up from germline, CDR1 is SGHNT and CDR2 is YENEEA. This CDR3 has 16 residues. V gave up 4 bases and J gave up 1 base; unmatched junction bases: 3. The CDR3 loop reads CASSSRLAGNTGELFF. CDR3 DNA sequence: TGTGCCAGCAGCTCCAGACTAGCGGGGAACACCGGGGAGCTGTTTTTT.

V usage is TRBV10-3 and J usage is TRBJ2-1; 10 bases line up with TRBD2. J was trimmed by 8 bases and V by 3 bases; bases with no gene match: 7. The CDR3 is made up of 15 amino acids. The germline V gene encodes CDR1 ENHRY and CDR2 SYGVKD. The DNA of the CDR3 is TGTGCCATCAGTGATACAGCGGGAGGGAAAGATGAGCAGTTCTTC. The encoded protein is CAISDTAGGKDEQFF.

The chain uses TRBV28 and TRBJ1-4; TRBD1 aligns across 7 bases. This CDR3 region has 16 residues. The junction had 7 bases not matched to a gene; V was cut back by 6 bases and J by 0 bases. Germline V lookup: CDR1 MDHEN, CDR2 SYDVKM. The CDR3 nucleotides are TGTGCCAGCAGCTTACCCGGGACAGCAACTAATGAAAAACTGTTTTTT. Translated: CASSLPGTATNEKLFF.

V is TRBV18 and J is TRBJ1-5; D may be TRBD1 (5 bases). Trimming removed 2 bases from V and 6 bases from J, with 11 bases in between. Germline lookup yields CDR1 KGHSH and CDR2 LQKENI. The CDR3 consists of 14 residues. DNA of the CDR3: TGTGCCAGCTCACCATCAGGAGGGACTCAGCCCCAGCATTTT. Residues: CASSPSGGTQPQHF. Full variable domain (outside the CDR3, taken from reference TRBV18 and TRBJ1-5): NAGVMQNPRHLVRRRGQEARLRCSPMKGHSHVYWYRQLPEEGLKFMVYLQKENIIDESGMPKERFSAEFPKEGPSILRIQQVVRGDSAAYFCASSPSGGTQPQHFGDGTRLSIL.

The V call is TRBV18, the J call TRBJ2-6; the D gene is possibly TRBD2 (6 bases). CDR1 is KGHSH, CDR2 LQKENI, per germline. The CDR3 has 17 amino acids. The V end was cut by 6 bases, the J end by 3 bases, with 18 bases between. CDR3: CASSPLHGGSGANVLTF. CDR3 nucleotide sequence: TGTGCCAGCTCGCCTCTTCACGGGGGAAGTGGGGCCAACGTCCTGACTTTC.

The chain has TRBV21-1 and TRBJ1-2. TRBV21-1 is labeled a pseudogene. CDR3 length: 14 amino acids. CDR3 residues: CASSPYCLGYGYTF. The CDR3 nucleotides are TGTGCCAGCAGTCCCTACTGTTTAGGCTATGGCTACACCTTC.

The chain is built from TRBV30 and TRBJ1-3, with D unresolved. The CDR3 consists of 15 residues. Germline V gene lookup returns CDR1 GTSNPN and CDR2 SVGIG (reference sequence). V lost 8 bases, J lost 0 bases, and 17 bases lay in between. The CDR3 bases are TGTGCCCTCTCGGAGGGCCTGAGCTCTGGAAACACCATATATTTT. Translation: CALSEGLSSGNTIYF.

The J gene is TRBJ2-2, the V gene TRBV7-3; 9 bases are shared with TRBD2. The CDR3 has 15 residues. The V gene end was trimmed by 5 bases and the J gene end by 1 base; junction bases not matched to a gene: 2. Germline-derived CDR1 and CDR2 are SGHTA and FQGTGA. The CDR3 region is CASSLTSGNTGELFF. CDR3 sequence (DNA): TGTGCCAGCAGCCTGACTAGCGGGAACACCGGGGAGCTGTTTTTT.

The chain employs TRBV19 and TRBJ2-1, with TRBD2 matching 14 bases. Per germline, CDR1 LNHDA and CDR2 SQIVND (reference sequence). The trim removed 4 bases at V and 7 bases at J, leaving 12 bases unmatched. The CDR3 consists of 18 residues. Here the CDR3 DNA reads TGTGCCAGTAGTACCCTAGCCGGGACTAGCGGGAGTCTGAATGAGCAGTTCTTC. It encodes CASSTLAGTSGSLNEQFF.

This clone showed up just a few times. The chain combines TRBV6-5 with TRBJ1-2; D might be TRBD1 (5 bases). CDR1 is MNHEY, CDR2 SVGAGI, per germline. The CDR3 sequence is 14 residues long. The germline V and J ends were trimmed by 0 bases and 7 bases, with 12 bases remaining between them. CDR3 sequence reads: CASSYSQRGSGYTF. CDR3 nucleotides: TGTGCCAGCAGTTACTCTCAGAGGGGTAGTGGCTACACCTTC.

This chain joins TRBV25-1 and TRBJ2-3; D is perhaps TRBD1 or TRBD2 (5 bases each). Trimming removed 3 bases at V and 1 base at J, with 11 bases between. Germline V gene data show CDR1 as MGHDK and CDR2 as SYGVNS. This CDR3 has 15 residues. In DNA, the CDR3 is TGTGCCAGCAGTGAGAGGGGCAGGGGCACAGATACGCAGTATTTT. Translated, it gives CASSERGRGTDTQYF.

The gene calls are TRBV2 and TRBJ1-1, with 8 positions matching TRBD1. Germline-derived CDR1 and CDR2 are SNHLY and FYNNEI. The J segment lost 5 bases and the V segment lost 2 bases, leaving 16 bases of the junction unmatched. The CDR3 length is 18 residues. CDR3 in amino acids: CASSELRLSGTGRTEAFF. The CDR3 DNA is TGTGCCAGCAGTGAACTTCGATTATCCGGGACAGGAAGGACTGAAGCTTTCTTT.

V gene TRBV15 combines with J gene TRBJ1-5; 8 bases agree with TRBD1. The CDR3 is 17 amino acids. CDR1 is LNHNV and CDR2 is YYDKDF in the germline V gene (reference sequence). Trimming cost V 5 bases and J 4 bases; bases outside gene matches: 13. The CDR3 region is CATSGRTGIQGNQPQHF. CDR3 in DNA: TGTGCCACCAGCGGGAGGACAGGGATACAGGGGAATCAGCCCCAGCATTTT.

The V and J genes are TRBV9 and TRBJ2-2, with D unresolved. Germline-derived CDR1 and CDR2 are SGDLS and YYNGEE. The CDR3 contains 15 residues. V lost 0 bases, J lost 1 base, and 7 bases lay in between. CDR3 DNA: TGTGCCAGCAGCGTAGGGGTAGGGAACACCGGGGAGCTGTTTTTT. It specifies CASSVGVGNTGELFF.

The CDR3 DNA reads TGTGCCAGCAGCTTGCCTCCAGAAGGACAGGGGGACTACGAGCAGTACTTC. Protein sequence: CASSLPPEGQGDYEQYF. The rearrangement links TRBV7-9 to TRBJ2-7; 10 bases agree with TRBD1. V lost 3 bases to trimming and J lost 3 bases; unmatched junction nucleotides: 11. The CDR3 is 17 amino acids. The germline CDR1 and CDR2 sequences are SEHNR and FQNEAQ (reference sequence). Complete variable domain (other parts from reference TRBV7-9 and TRBJ2-7): DTGVSQNPRHKITKRGQNVTFRCDPISEHNRLYWYRQTLGQGPEFLTYFQNEAQLEKSRLLSDRFSAERPKGSFSTLEIQRTEQGDSAMYLCASSLPPEGQGDYEQYFGPGTRLTVT.

The chain employs TRBV5-1 and TRBJ2-7, with D possibly matching TRBD2 (6 bases). CDR1 and CDR2 from the germline V gene are SGHRS and YFSETQ. The CDR3 length is 16 residues. V gave up 0 bases and J gave up 3 bases, with 16 bases separating them. The CDR3 reads CASSLAGGLRIYEQYF. For the CDR3, the DNA is TGCGCCAGCAGCTTGGCCGGGGGACTCCGGATCTACGAGCAGTACTTC.

V usage is TRBV28 and J usage is TRBJ1-4; perhaps TRBD1 as D (5 bases). The CDR3 loop spans 14 amino acids. With 6 bases removed from V and 0 bases from J, the gap between germline ends came to 8 bases. Germline CDR1 and CDR2: MDHEN and SYDVKM. CDR3 coding DNA: TGTGCCAGCAGGGGGGGACCAACTAATGAAAAACTGTTTTTT. Amino acids: CASRGGPTNEKLFF.

The chain uses TRBV18 and TRBJ1-2; the D gene is possibly TRBD1 (5 bases). Germline loops: CDR1 KGHSH, CDR2 LQKENI. V was shortened by 4 bases and J by 1 base, with 13 bases between the two germline ends. CDR3 length: 15 residues. The CDR3 nucleotides are TGTGCCAGCTCACAGTCTGAGGGGAATAACTATGGCTACACCTTC. As protein: CASSQSEGNNYGYTF.

In DNA, the CDR3 is TGTGCCAGCAATTCAAGGGGGCGGAAGAACAATGAGCAGTTCTTC. This encodes CASNSRGRKNNEQFF. This chain connects TRBV6-5 to TRBJ2-1; TRBD1 matches 7 bases. The CDR3 length is 15 residues. Trimming cost V 7 bases and J 5 bases; bases outside gene matches: 11. Germline CDR1 is MNHEY and CDR2 is SVGAGI.

V and J are TRBV10-2 and TRBJ2-3; 8 bases map to TRBD2. Germline CDR1 is WSHSY and CDR2 is SAAADI. Trimming cost V 2 bases and J 3 bases; bases outside gene matches: 4. The CDR3 contains 15 residues. The CDR3 here is CASSESGRGTDTQYF. The CDR3 DNA reads as TGCGCCAGCAGTGAGAGCGGGAGAGGGACAGATACGCAGTATTTT.

This clone was found a few times. The gene calls are TRBV2 and TRBJ1-2, with a possible D match to TRBD1 (5 bases). Between the trimmed V and J ends, which lost 3 bases and 4 bases, there was a span of 12 bases. This CDR3 is built from 14 residues. Per the germline V gene, CDR1 is SNHLY and CDR2 is FYNNEI. The CDR3 spells CASSDFRELYGYTF. CDR3 DNA sequence: TGTGCCAGCAGTGATTTCAGGGAACTCTATGGCTACACCTTC. Filled out from reference TRBV2 and TRBJ1-2, the complete variable domain reads EPEVTQTPSHQVTQMGQEVILRCVPISNHLYFYWYRQILGQKVEFLVSFYNNEISEKSEIFDDQFSVERPDGSNFTLKIRSTKLEDSAMYFCASSDFRELYGYTFGSGTRLTVV.

The rearrangement joins TRBV30 to TRBJ1-4; 7 bases map to TRBD1. The V segment lost 0 bases and the J segment 4 bases; nucleotides outside the gene matches: 5. This CDR3 comprises 15 residues. Germline V gene sequence: CDR1 GTSNPN, CDR2 SVGIG (reference sequence). Written as DNA, the CDR3 is TGTGCCTGGAGTGTCGGGACAGTTTTTAATGAAAAACTGTTTTTT. It specifies CAWSVGTVFNEKLFF.

The chain recombines TRBV12-2 with TRBJ1-1. TRBV12-2 is a known pseudogene. CDR3 length: 15 residues. CDR3 protein: CASRLSPPRNTEAFF. Here the CDR3 DNA reads TGTGCAAGTCGCTTATCCCCCCCCCGGAACACTGAAGCTTTCTTT.